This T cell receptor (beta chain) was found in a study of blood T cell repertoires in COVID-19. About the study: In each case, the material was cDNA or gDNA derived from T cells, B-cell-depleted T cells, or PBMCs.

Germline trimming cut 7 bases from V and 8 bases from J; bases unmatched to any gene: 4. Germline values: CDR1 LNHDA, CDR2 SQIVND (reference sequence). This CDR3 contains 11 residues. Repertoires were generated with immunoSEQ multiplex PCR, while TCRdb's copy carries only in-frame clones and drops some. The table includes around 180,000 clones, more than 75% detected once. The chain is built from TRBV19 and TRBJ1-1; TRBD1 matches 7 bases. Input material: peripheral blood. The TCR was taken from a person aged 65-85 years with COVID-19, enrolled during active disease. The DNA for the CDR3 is TGTGCCAGTATTTGGGACAGAGAAGCTTTCTTT. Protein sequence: CASIWDREAFF.